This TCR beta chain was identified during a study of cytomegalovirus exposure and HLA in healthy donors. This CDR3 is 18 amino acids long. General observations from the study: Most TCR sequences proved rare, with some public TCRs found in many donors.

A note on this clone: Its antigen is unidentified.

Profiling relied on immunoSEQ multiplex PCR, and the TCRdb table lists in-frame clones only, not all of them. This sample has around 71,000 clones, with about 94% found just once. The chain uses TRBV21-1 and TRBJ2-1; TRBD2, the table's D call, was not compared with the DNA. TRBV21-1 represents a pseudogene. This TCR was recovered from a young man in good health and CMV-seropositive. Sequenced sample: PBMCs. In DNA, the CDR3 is TGTGCCAGCAGCATGGCCGAACAAGGGCTAGCGGGTGGGGTTGAGCAGTTCTTC. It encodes CASSMAEQGLAGGVEQFF.